These 17 T cell receptor beta chains share one sample of origin, sequenced in a study of cytomegalovirus exposure and HLA in healthy donors. The PCR was carried out with 60 Vbeta primers and 13 Jbeta primers. The data were produced by immunoSEQ multiplex PCR, yet TCRdb's version contains in-frame clones alone and is incomplete. The sample includes more than 200,000 clones. The sequencing input was PBMCs. Source of these receptors: a woman aged 25-40 years in good health and CMV-seropositive.

This sequence joins TRBV2 and TRBJ2-1; D is undetermined. Germline V CDR1 and CDR2: SNHLY, FYNNEI. The ends were cut back, 7 bases at V and 5 bases at J, with 12 bases in the middle. The CDR3 length is 13 residues. The CDR3 loop is CASKVSRDNEQFF. The CDR3 bases are TGTGCCAGCAAAGTAAGTCGCGACAATGAGCAGTTCTTC.

The rearrangement links TRBV4-1 to TRBJ1-5, with 7 bases lining up with TRBD1. V lost 5 bases to trimming and J lost 5 bases; unmatched junction nucleotides: 6. CDR1 is MGHRA, CDR2 YSYEKL, per germline. The length of the CDR3 is 14 residues. DNA for the CDR3: TGCGCCAGCAGCTCTGGGACAGACTATCAGCCCCAGCATTTT. Translating gives CASSSGTDYQPQHF.

The J gene is TRBJ2-3, the V gene TRBV30, with TRBD2 matching over 13 bases. J lost 3 bases, V lost 3 bases, and 0 bases had no gene match. CDR3 length equals 14 residues. In germline, CDR1 is GTSNPN, CDR2 SVGIG (reference sequence). CDR3 sequence: CAWRLAGGTDTQYF. CDR3 nucleotides: TGTGCCTGGAGACTAGCGGGAGGGACAGATACGCAGTATTTT.

The chain employs TRBV7-9 and TRBJ1-2; TRBD1 matches at 8 bases. V was clipped by 5 bases and J by 5 bases; unmatched bases: 16. Germline CDR1 is SEHNR and CDR2 is FQNEAQ (reference sequence). The CDR3 extends over 17 amino acids. The CDR3 sequence: CASSPERTGQGGYGYTF. The CDR3, as DNA: TGTGCCAGCAGCCCTGAGAGAACCGGACAGGGAGGTTATGGCTACACCTTC.

The chain recombines TRBV11-3 with TRBJ2-5; D is uncertain. Trimming removed 1 base from V and 0 bases from J, with 3 bases in between. The CDR3 runs 13 residues. Germline CDR1 SGHNT, CDR2 YENEEA. CDR3 DNA sequence: TGTGCCAGCAGCTTAGCAGACCAAGAGACCCAGTACTTC. This translates into CASSLADQETQYF. Combining the CDR3 with reference TRBV11-3 and TRBJ2-5 gives the whole variable domain EAGVVQSPRYKIIEKKQPVAFWCNPISGHNTLYWYLQNLGQGPELLIRYENEEAVDDSQLPKDRFSAERLKGVDSTLKIQPAELGDSAVYLCASSLADQETQYFGPGTRLLVL.

CDR3 coding DNA: TGTGCCAGTAACTTGGGACAGGGGAACACTGAAGCTTTCTTT. It translates to CASNLGQGNTEAFF. The J gene is TRBJ1-1, the V gene TRBV19; 9 bases match TRBD1. The CDR3 extends over 14 amino acids. V dropped 7 bases and J dropped 1; count of bases not matched to a gene: 4. Looked up from germline, CDR1 is LNHDA and CDR2 is SQIVND (reference sequence).

The rearrangement uses TRBV5-8 and TRBJ1-3; 8 bases match TRBD1. Looked up from germline, CDR1 is SGHTS and CDR2 is YDEGEE. The CDR3 runs to 15 residues. V dropped 4 bases and J dropped 2; count of bases not matched to a gene: 5. The CDR3 nucleotides are TGTGCCAGCAGCCCGACAGGGGCCGCTGGAAACACCATATATTTT. Protein sequence: CASSPTGAAGNTIYF.

V gene TRBV10-3 combines with J gene TRBJ2-1; 8 bases map to TRBD2. In germline, CDR1 is ENHRY, CDR2 SYGVKD. The CDR3 runs 16 residues. After removal of 3 bases from V and 4 bases from J, the junction contained 8 bases not matched to a gene. CDR3 coding DNA: TGTGCCATCAGTGACCCGCGGGGGGCGATTTACAATGAGCAGTTCTTC. Amino acids: CAISDPRGAIYNEQFF.

The chain has TRBV30 and TRBJ2-7, with D maybe TRBD2 (6 bases). This CDR3 is 14 amino acids long. Germline V gene lookup returns CDR1 GTSNPN and CDR2 SVGIG (reference sequence). With 3 bases removed from V and 2 bases from J, the gap between germline ends came to 14 bases. The CDR3 is CAWSAGLGTYEQYF. The CDR3 region has the DNA TGTGCCTGGAGCGCGGGACTGGGAACCTACGAGCAGTACTTC.

The CDR3 nucleotides are TGTGCCAGCAGTTCGATCCAGGGGAGGGGGACAACTAATGAAAAACTGTTTTTT. It is translated as CASSSIQGRGTTNEKLFF. The chain recombines TRBV11-2 with TRBJ1-4, with D perhaps TRBD1 (6 bases). The CDR3 has 18 amino acids. From germline, CDR1 is SGHAT and CDR2 FQNNGV. V lost 6 bases, J lost 0 bases, and 20 bases lay in between. Supplemented by reference TRBV11-2 and TRBJ1-4, the full variable domain reads EAGVAQSPRYKIIEKRQSVAFWCNPISGHATLYWYQQILGQGPKLLIQFQNNGVVDDSQLPKDRFSAERLKGVDSTLKIQPAKLEDSAVYLCASSSIQGRGTTNEKLFFGSGTQLSVL.

Note on this clone: The same CDR3 also results from other DNA sequences found in this sample. The rearrangement joins TRBV28 to TRBJ2-5, with D maybe TRBD2 (6 bases). V lost 6 bases to trimming and J lost 5 bases, with 16 bases between them. Germline V CDR1 and CDR2: MDHEN, SYDVKM. The CDR3 extends over 14 amino acids. The CDR3 sequence: CASSLRGAGETQYF. In nucleotides, the CDR3 is TGTGCCAGCAGCCTCCGGGGCGCGGGGGAGACCCAGTACTTC.

The V gene is TRBV7-2, the J gene TRBJ1-4, with D hard to call. Trimming took 5 bases from V and 5 from J, leaving 12 bases between them. This CDR3 region has 14 residues. Germline CDR1 and CDR2: SGHTA and FQGNSA. The CDR3 nucleotides are TGTGCCAGCAGCCCAGACACGACGAATGAAAAACTGTTTTTT. Protein product: CASSPDTTNEKLFF.

V is TRBV27 and J is TRBJ2-2; TRBD1 is a possible D gene (5 bases). The CDR3 runs 16 residues. V was cut by 7 bases and J by 3 bases, with 18 bases left in between. Germline V gene sequence: CDR1 MNHEY, CDR2 SMNVEV (reference sequence). CDR3 sequence: CASTPKWVRDTGELFF. CDR3 DNA sequence: TGTGCCAGCACCCCAAAGTGGGTCAGGGACACCGGGGAGCTGTTTTTT.

V and J are TRBV18 and TRBJ2-1; D is uncertain. CDR1 and CDR2 from the germline V gene are KGHSH and LQKENI. Trimming removed 2 bases from V and 5 bases from J, with 10 bases in between. The CDR3 extends over 14 amino acids. The CDR3 DNA reads TGTGCCAGCTCACCAACCCGGGTAGACAATGAGCAGTTCTTC. It yields the protein CASSPTRVDNEQFF.

This chain links TRBV7-9 with TRBJ1-1, with D unresolved. Germline-derived CDR1 and CDR2 are SEHNR and FQNEAQ (reference sequence). Trimming took off 1 base at V and 4 bases at J, with 13 bases between the two ends. The CDR3 totals 15 residues. In nucleotides, the CDR3 is TGTGCCAGCAGCTTAGTTGCAGGTTTTCTCACTGAAGCTTTCTTT. Encoded protein: CASSLVAGFLTEAFF.

J is TRBJ2-5 and V is TRBV2, with unresolved D. V lost 4 bases to trimming and J lost 8 bases, with 2 bases between them. CDR3 size: 9 residues. CDR1 and CDR2 (germline): SNHLY, FYNNEI. CDR3 protein: CASSVTQYF. The CDR3 DNA sequence: TGTGCCAGCAGTGTAACCCAGTACTTC.

The CDR3 sequence is CASSVRFHYGYTF. The CDR3 DNA follows: TGTGCCAGCAGTGTGCGGTTCCACTATGGCTACACCTTC. The chain links TRBV6-1 to TRBJ1-2; D uncertain. Germline V gene sequence: CDR1 MNHNS, CDR2 SASEGT. The germline V and J ends were trimmed by 4 bases and 3 bases, with 9 bases remaining between them. The CDR3 spans 13 residues.